This T cell receptor beta chain derives from a study of graft-versus-host responses after intestinal transplantation. Study overall: Recipients had multivisceral, liver-intestinal, or isolated intestinal transplants. All recipients were given anti-thymocyte globulin induction, and tacrolimus and steroids were then administered for around three years. Regarding the study as a whole: Allografts of one patient group, those with graft-donor T cell macrochimerism, had high graft-versus-host to host-versus-graft clonal ratios. Recipient bone marrow held GvH clones, some seen earlier in ileum or blood.

Here immunoSEQ multiplex PCR was the method, and the copy in TCRdb shows in-frame clones only, minus some. The sample includes some 66,000 clones, approximately 91% of them seen just once. The CDR3 runs to 12 residues. The germline V gene has CDR1 MNHEY and CDR2 SVGAGI. Trimming at V came to 8 bases and at J to 3 bases, leaving 4 bases not matched to a gene. This clone was counted a few times. Antigen unknown. The authors processed graft tissue to release intraepithelial and lamina propria lymphocytes. This clonotype was sampled from a human patient who received an intestinal transplant, so some T cells may come from the graft donor. The sample consisted of ileum tissue, taken 357 days after transplant. The chain recombines TRBV6-5 with TRBJ2-7, with TRBD2 matching over 7 bases. CDR3 DNA: TGTGCCAGCGGGAGGGCGTTCTACGAGCAGTACTTC. As protein: CASGRAFYEQYF.